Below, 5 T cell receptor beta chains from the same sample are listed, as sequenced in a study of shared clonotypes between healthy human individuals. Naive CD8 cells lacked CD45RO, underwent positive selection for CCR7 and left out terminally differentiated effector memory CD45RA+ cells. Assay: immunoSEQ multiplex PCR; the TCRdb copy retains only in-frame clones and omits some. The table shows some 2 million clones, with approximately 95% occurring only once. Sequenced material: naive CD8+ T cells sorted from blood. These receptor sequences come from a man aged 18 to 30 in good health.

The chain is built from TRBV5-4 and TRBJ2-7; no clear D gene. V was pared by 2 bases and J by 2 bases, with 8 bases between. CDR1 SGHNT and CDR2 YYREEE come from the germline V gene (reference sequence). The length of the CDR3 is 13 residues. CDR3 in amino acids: CASSFGWTYEQYF. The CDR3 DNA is TGTGCCAGCAGCTTCGGGTGGACCTACGAGCAGTACTTC.

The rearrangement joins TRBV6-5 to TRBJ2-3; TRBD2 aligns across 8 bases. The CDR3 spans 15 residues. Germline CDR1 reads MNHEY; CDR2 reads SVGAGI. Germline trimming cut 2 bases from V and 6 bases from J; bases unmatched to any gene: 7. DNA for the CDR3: TGTGCCAGCAGTTACCAAGCGGGAGTCGGGGATACGCAGTATTTT. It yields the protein CASSYQAGVGDTQYF.

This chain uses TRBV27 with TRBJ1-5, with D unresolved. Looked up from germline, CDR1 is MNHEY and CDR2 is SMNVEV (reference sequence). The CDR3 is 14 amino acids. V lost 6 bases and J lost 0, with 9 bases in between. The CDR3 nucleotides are TGTGCCAGCAGGGGTCTTCATAGCAATCAGCCCCAGCATTTT. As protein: CASRGLHSNQPQHF.

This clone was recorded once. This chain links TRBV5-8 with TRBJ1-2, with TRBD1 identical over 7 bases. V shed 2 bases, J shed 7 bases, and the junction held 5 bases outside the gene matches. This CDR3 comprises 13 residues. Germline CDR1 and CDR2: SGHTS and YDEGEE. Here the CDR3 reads CASSLSDRVGYTF. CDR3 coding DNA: TGTGCCAGCAGCTTAAGCGACAGGGTTGGCTACACCTTC.

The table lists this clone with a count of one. CDR3: CASSLGLRGYNQPQHF. The CDR3 bases are TGTGCCAGCAGCTTGGGATTACGGGGTTACAATCAGCCCCAGCATTTT. This chain joins TRBV5-6 and TRBJ1-5; unclear D gene. Germline V CDR1 and CDR2: SGHDT, YYEEEE. V gave up 0 bases and J gave up 3 bases, with 13 bases separating them. The CDR3 is 16 residues long.